This entry lists 27 T cell receptor beta chains sequenced from one sample in a study of early T cells in non-severe SARS-CoV-2 infection. Each CDR3 protein gets one entry after TCRdb re-called the 5' RACE reads with MiXCR. The sample includes around 56,000 distinct CDR3 sequences, about 7.7% of them seen just once. The source was whole blood, collected at baseline. The receptors derive from an adult who was a healthcare worker with PCR-confirmed SARS-CoV-2 infection or an uninfected control (not recorded which).

This chain uses TRBV12-3 or TRBV12-4 with TRBJ2-3, with TRBD2 matching over 7 bases. The CDR3 has 16 residues. With V trimmed by 3 bases and J by 0 bases, 6 bases remained unmatched. CDR3 in DNA: TGTGCCAGCAGTTTGCCTAGCGGTACTAGCACAGATACGCAGTATTTT. It encodes CASSLPSGTSTDTQYF.

This clonotype was observed a few times. The chain couples TRBV7-6 to TRBJ2-7; D perhaps matches TRBD1 (6 bases). V lost 5 bases to trimming and J lost 2 bases, with 16 bases between them. The CDR3 spans 15 residues. Germline lookup yields CDR1 SGHVS and CDR2 FNYEAQ. CDR3 amino acids: CASSPRGSGPYEQYF. CDR3 in DNA: TGTGCCAGCAGCCCCAGGGGATCAGGGCCCTACGAGCAGTACTTC. Using reference TRBV7-6 and TRBJ2-7 for the parts outside the CDR3, the full variable domain is GAGVSQSPRYKVTKRGQDVALRCDPISGHVSLYWYRQALGQGPEFLTYFNYEAQQDKSGLPNDRFSAERPEGSISTLTIQRTEQRDSAMYRCASSPRGSGPYEQYFGPGTRLTVT.

This clonotype has more than one count but fewer than ten. The chain carries TRBV12-3 or TRBV12-4 and TRBJ2-7, with 13 bases matching TRBD2. V shed 5 bases and J 4 bases; nucleotides not matched to a gene: 2. The CDR3 extends over 14 amino acids. The CDR3 loop reads CASSGLAGVYEQYF. The CDR3 region has the DNA TGTGCCAGCAGTGGACTAGCGGGGGTTTACGAGCAGTACTTC.

The CDR3 loop reads CASSVGTIWNTIYF. DNA of the CDR3: TGCGCCAGCAGCGTGGGGACAATTTGGAACACCATATATTTT. The rearrangement links TRBV5-1 to TRBJ1-3; D possibly corresponds to TRBD1 (6 bases). The ends were cut back, 4 bases at V and 7 bases at J, with 15 bases in the middle. The CDR3 runs 14 residues. Germline lookup yields CDR1 SGHRS and CDR2 YFSETQ.

This clonotype appeared a few times. The chain uses TRBV28 and TRBJ2-5; D unclear. The V end lost 5 bases, the J end lost 5 bases, and 15 bases lay between the germline ends. This CDR3 is 14 amino acids long. The germline gives CDR1 MDHEN, CDR2 SYDVKM. The CDR3 DNA follows: TGTGCCAGCAGTGGCGGACCAAAAGGGGAGACCCAGTACTTC. Translated: CASSGGPKGETQYF.

This clonotype was counted only a few times. This chain joins TRBV20-1 and TRBJ1-2; possibly TRBD1 for D (6 bases). Per the germline V gene, CDR1 is DFQATT and CDR2 is SNEGSKA (reference sequence). V lost 1 base to trimming and J lost 10 bases, with 16 bases between them. This CDR3 has 13 amino acids. This CDR3 reads CSARARDTRNYTF. For the CDR3, the DNA is TGCAGTGCTAGAGCCCGGGACACCCGTAACTACACCTTC.

This clonotype showed up many times. CDR3 sequence (DNA): TGTGCCAGCATCCCTGGGGGAGCGGGGACCTACGAGCAGTACTTC. It encodes CASIPGGAGTYEQYF. This chain connects TRBV12-3 or TRBV12-4 to TRBJ2-7, with 7 bases fitting TRBD2. The CDR3 runs to 15 residues. Trimming cost V 7 bases and J 2 bases; bases outside gene matches: 11.

This clonotype appeared many times. The chain uses TRBV2 and TRBJ2-5; unclear D gene. CDR1 is SNHLY and CDR2 is FYNNEI in the germline V gene. V lost 6 bases and J lost 6, with 5 bases in between. This CDR3 comprises 10 residues. The CDR3 DNA is TGTGCCAGCAGGGAAAAGACCCAGTACTTC. Residues: CASREKTQYF. Full variable domain (outside the CDR3, taken from reference TRBV2 and TRBJ2-5): EPEVTQTPSHQVTQMGQEVILRCVPISNHLYFYWYRQILGQKVEFLVSFYNNEISEKSEIFDDQFSVERPDGSNFTLKIRSTKLEDSAMYFCASREKTQYFGPGTRLLVL.

This chain uses TRBV29-1 with TRBJ2-7, with D possibly called TRBD1 or TRBD2 (5 bases each). The CDR3 consists of 12 residues. V lost 6 bases and J 5 bases, leaving 14 bases between the germline ends. The germline CDR1 and CDR2 sequences are SQVTM and ANQGSEA. The CDR3 DNA is TGCAGCGTAAAGGCGTGGGACCACGAGCAGTACTTC. Residues: CSVKAWDHEQYF.

This clonotype has at least ten counts. The V gene is TRBV5-1, the J gene TRBJ2-1; no definite D call. This CDR3 contains 15 residues. V shed 3 bases and J shed 0 bases, with 10 bases lying between them. CDR1 is SGHRS, CDR2 YFSETQ, per germline. In DNA, the CDR3 is TGCGCCAGCAGCTCATTCCAGAGCTCCTACAATGAGCAGTTCTTC. It is translated as CASSSFQSSYNEQFF.

The sample holds a few counts of this clonotype. CDR3 in DNA: TGTGCCAGCAGGTTTGCCGGGTATAATTCACCCCTCCACTTT. Encoded protein: CASRFAGYNSPLHF. The rearrangement links TRBV12-3 or TRBV12-4 to TRBJ1-6; D remains unclear. Trimming left V 6 bases short and J 4 bases short, with 10 bases between. This CDR3 spans 14 amino acids.

J is TRBJ2-6 and V is TRBV13, with 8 nucleotides matching TRBD1. The germline V gene encodes CDR1 PRHDT and CDR2 FYEKMQ (reference sequence). Trimming removed 5 bases from V and 3 bases from J; junction bases left unmatched: 6. The CDR3 runs to 16 residues. This CDR3 reads CASSQDRVYGANVLTF. The CDR3 coding sequence is TGTGCCAGCAGCCAGGACAGGGTTTATGGGGCCAACGTCCTGACTTTC.

This clonotype was observed a few times. The chain uses TRBV7-9 and TRBJ1-1; D gene ambiguous. The CDR3 covers 13 residues. V dropped 2 bases and J dropped 0 bases, with 4 bases sitting between them. Germline CDR1 reads SEHNR; CDR2 reads FQNEAQ (reference sequence). This chain's CDR3 is CASSLQMNTEAFF. In nucleotides, the CDR3 is TGTGCCAGCAGCTTACAGATGAACACTGAAGCTTTCTTT.

The V and J genes are TRBV12-3 or TRBV12-4 and TRBJ1-5; D is unclear. CDR3 length: 13 amino acids. The germline V and J ends were trimmed by 6 bases and 5 bases, with 11 bases remaining between them. CDR3: CASSLLPDQPQHF. CDR3 bases: TGTGCCAGCAGCCTTCTACCGGATCAGCCCCAGCATTTT.

This chain uses TRBV28 with TRBJ2-3, with 9 bases lining up with TRBD2. The V gene end was trimmed by 2 bases and the J gene end by 4 bases; junction bases not matched to a gene: 10. CDR3 size: 17 residues. Germline CDR1 reads MDHEN; CDR2 reads SYDVKM. The CDR3 here is CASSLAASGIRADTQYF. As DNA, the CDR3 is TGTGCCAGCAGTTTAGCGGCTAGCGGGATCAGGGCAGATACGCAGTATTTT.

The chain uses TRBV7-9 and TRBJ2-7, with a tentative D call TRBD1 (5 bases). CDR1 and CDR2 from the germline V gene are SEHNR and FQNEAQ (reference sequence). This CDR3 has 13 residues. The ends were cut back, 4 bases at V and 2 bases at J, with 9 bases in the middle. The DNA of the CDR3 is TGTGCCAGCAGCTCCAGGGAAACCTACGAGCAGTACTTC. Its protein product is CASSSRETYEQYF.

This clonotype was recorded at least ten times. The chain employs TRBV7-9 and TRBJ2-1; D may be TRBD1 (5 bases). Per germline, CDR1 SEHNR and CDR2 FQNEAQ (reference sequence). CDR3 length: 13 amino acids. With 3 bases removed from V and 6 bases from J, the gap between germline ends came to 9 bases. CDR3 protein: CASSLAGRNEQFF. The DNA of the CDR3 is TGTGCCAGCAGCTTGGCAGGGCGCAATGAGCAGTTCTTC.

This clonotype was seen at least ten times. This chain links TRBV29-1 with TRBJ2-1; 9 bases are shared with TRBD2. This CDR3 contains 15 residues. Per germline, CDR1 SQVTM and CDR2 ANQGSEA. Germline trimming cut 4 bases from V and 5 bases from J; bases unmatched to any gene: 9. The CDR3 coding sequence is TGCAGCGTTGCGTCAGCGGGAGGCCGGAACAATGAGCAGTTCTTC. It yields the protein CSVASAGGRNNEQFF.

This clonotype was found a few times. This chain connects TRBV20-1 to TRBJ2-4; TRBD1 is a possible D gene (6 bases). CDR1 is DFQATT and CDR2 is SNEGSKA in the germline V gene (reference sequence). There are 17 residues in the CDR3. V lost 4 bases and J 0 bases, leaving 19 bases between the germline ends. The CDR3 DNA sequence: TGCAGTGCTAAGATAGGTGGACAGAACCTAGCCAAAAACATTCAGTACTTC. Amino acids: CSAKIGGQNLAKNIQYF.

This clonotype was counted ten times or more. The J gene is TRBJ2-3, the V gene TRBV7-9; tentatively, D is TRBD2 (6 bases). The CDR3 runs 15 residues. Trimming stripped 4 bases from V and 4 bases from J, with 15 bases between. CDR1 and CDR2 from the germline V gene are SEHNR and FQNEAQ (reference sequence). DNA of the CDR3: TGTGCCAGCAGCTCCTCGGAGGACTACCCAGATACGCAGTATTTT. Protein: CASSSSEDYPDTQYF.

A remark on this clonotype: A much bigger clone sits one base away, suggesting this may be a read error. V gene TRBV3-1 combines with J gene TRBJ2-1; D might be TRBD2 (5 bases). CDR1 and CDR2 from the germline V gene are LGHDT and YNNKEL (reference sequence). This CDR3 has 14 amino acids. This CDR3 is CASSQTRIYKEQFF. In DNA, the CDR3 is TGTGCCAGCAGCCAAACTAGGATTTACAAAGAGCAGTTCTTC.

Only a few counts were recorded for this clonotype. The V and J genes are TRBV29-1 and TRBJ2-3, with 7 bases fitting TRBD2. The CDR3 spans 14 residues. From germline, CDR1 is SQVTM and CDR2 ANQGSEA. The CDR3 here is CSSERDHARDTQYF. CDR3 coding DNA: TGCAGTTCGGAGCGGGATCACGCGCGAGATACGCAGTATTTT.

The sample holds a few counts of this clonotype. The V gene is TRBV3-1, the J gene TRBJ2-1; 8 bases fit TRBD1. Trimming cost V 0 bases and J 14 bases; bases outside gene matches: 3. Germline V gene sequence: CDR1 LGHDT, CDR2 YNNKEL (reference sequence). This CDR3 contains 12 residues. The chain's CDR3 is CASSQDAGGEFF. DNA of the CDR3: TGTGCCAGCAGCCAAGATGCAGGGGGCGAGTTCTTC.

This clonotype was seen a few times. V is TRBV7-9 and J is TRBJ2-5; D gene uncertain. This CDR3 has 12 residues. Germline values: CDR1 SEHNR, CDR2 FQNEAQ (reference sequence). The V end lost 2 bases, the J end lost 5 bases, and 6 bases lay between the germline ends. CDR3 sequence reads: CASSLRAETQYF. DNA of the CDR3: TGTGCCAGCAGCTTAAGGGCGGAGACCCAGTACTTC. Full variable domain (outside the CDR3, taken from reference TRBV7-9 and TRBJ2-5): DTGVSQNPRHKITKRGQNVTFRCDPISEHNRLYWYRQTLGQGPEFLTYFQNEAQLEKSRLLSDRFSAERPKGSFSTLEIQRTEQGDSAMYLCASSLRAETQYFGPGTRLLVL.

This clonotype has a handful of counts. The chain recombines TRBV12-3 or TRBV12-4 with TRBJ1-2, with D unresolved. V dropped 3 bases and J dropped 1 base, with 15 bases sitting between them. The CDR3 runs to 16 residues. This chain's CDR3 is CASSFYSGASNYGYTF. The CDR3 DNA is TGTGCCAGCAGTTTCTATTCAGGAGCCAGTAACTATGGCTACACCTTC.

The table lists this clonotype with many counts. This chain uses TRBV28 with TRBJ2-1; D unclear. Germline CDR1 and CDR2: MDHEN and SYDVKM. The ends were cut back, 7 bases at V and 1 base at J, with 11 bases in the middle. This CDR3 has 14 residues. CDR3 region: CASKAPESYNEQFF. CDR3 bases: TGTGCCAGCAAAGCTCCCGAATCCTACAATGAGCAGTTCTTC.

This clonotype has a count of ten or more. The chain employs TRBV28 and TRBJ2-3, with TRBD2 matching 12 bases. The V gene's germline CDR1 is MDHEN and CDR2 SYDVKM. V shed 4 bases and J 5 bases; nucleotides not matched to a gene: 1. The CDR3 consists of 14 residues. As DNA, the CDR3 is TGTGCCAGCAGTTCTAGCGGGAGGGGAGATACGCAGTATTTT. Translation gives CASSSSGRGDTQYF.